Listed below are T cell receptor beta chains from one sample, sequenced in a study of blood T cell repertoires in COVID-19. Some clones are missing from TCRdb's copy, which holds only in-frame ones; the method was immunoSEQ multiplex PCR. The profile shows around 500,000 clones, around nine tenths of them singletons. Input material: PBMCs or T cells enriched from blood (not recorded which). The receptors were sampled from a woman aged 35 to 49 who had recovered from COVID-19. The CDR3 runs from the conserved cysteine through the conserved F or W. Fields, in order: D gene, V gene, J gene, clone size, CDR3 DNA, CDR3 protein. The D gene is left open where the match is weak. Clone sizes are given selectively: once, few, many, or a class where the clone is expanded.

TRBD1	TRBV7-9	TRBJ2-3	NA	TGTGCCAGCAGTATCCAGGGGGCAGCAGATACGCAGTATTTT	CASSIQGAADTQYF
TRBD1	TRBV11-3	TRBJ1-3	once	TGTGCCAGCAGCTTGACAGGGAGTGGAAACACCATATATTTT	CASSLTGSGNTIYF
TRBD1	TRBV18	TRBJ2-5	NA	TGTGCCAGCTCACCACTAAGGGACAGGGTGGAGACCCAGTACTTC	CASSPLRDRVETQYF
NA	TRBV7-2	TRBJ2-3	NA	TGTGCCAGCAGACCAGTAGCGGCCCTTAGCACAGATACGCAGTATTTT	CASRPVAALSTDTQYF
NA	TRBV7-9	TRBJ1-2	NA	TGTGCCAGCAGCTTAGGAACAGGGCAAGGCTACACCTTC	CASSLGTGQGYTF
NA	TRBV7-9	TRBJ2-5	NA	TGTGCCAGCAGCTTAAGGAGGGGAGAGACCCAGTACTTC	CASSLRRGETQYF
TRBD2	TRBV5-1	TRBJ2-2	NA	TGCGCCAGCAGACCCGGACTAGCGGGAGGGCTTGGCACCGGGGAGCTGTTTTTT	CASRPGLAGGLGTGELFF
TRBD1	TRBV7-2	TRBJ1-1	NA	TGTGCCAGCAGGCCGACAGGGGGCGCGAGAAACACTGAAGCTTTCTTT	CASRPTGGARNTEAFF
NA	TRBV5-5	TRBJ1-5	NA	TGTGCCAGCAGCTTGTTGGCGAGGACAGCATATAGCAATCAGCCCCAGCATTTT	CASSLLARTAYSNQPQHF
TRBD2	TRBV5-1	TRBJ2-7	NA	TGCGCCAGCAGCCCCCGGACTAGCGGGAGTTACGAGCAGTACTTC	CASSPRTSGSYEQYF
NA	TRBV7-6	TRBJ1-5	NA	TGTGCCAGCAGCTTGGGGGCATATCAGCCCCAGCATTTT	CASSLGAYQPQHF
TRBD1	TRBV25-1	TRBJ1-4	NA	TGTGCCAGCAGGGGACAGGCTAATGAAAAACTGTTTTTT	CASRGQANEKLFF
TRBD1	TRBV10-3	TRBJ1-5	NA	TGTGCCATCAGTGAGTCCGGCAGGGGGCGGAATCAGCCCCAGCATTTT	CAISESGRGRNQPQHF
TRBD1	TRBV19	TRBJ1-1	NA	TGTGCCAGCACCAAGGGACAGGGAGCGGGTGAAGCTTTCTTT	CASTKGQGAGEAFF
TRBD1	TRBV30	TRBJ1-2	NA	TGTGCCTGGAGAACCGGACAGGGGAACTGGGGCTACACCTTC	CAWRTGQGNWGYTF
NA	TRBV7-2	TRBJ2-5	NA	TGTGCCAGCAGCTTGGTAGCCGTAAGGGAGACCCAGTACTTC	CASSLVAVRETQYF
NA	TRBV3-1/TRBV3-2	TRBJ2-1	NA	TGTGCCAGCAGCTATAAGCGGGTAGGTTACAATGAGCAGTTCTTC	CASSYKRVGYNEQFF
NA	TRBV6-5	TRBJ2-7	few	TGTGCCAGCAGGCACAGGGTTGACTACGAGCAGTACTTC	CASRHRVDYEQYF
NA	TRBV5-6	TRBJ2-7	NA	TGTGCCAGCAGCGTGGAGTGGGGGGACCCCTACGAGCAGTACTTC	CASSVEWGDPYEQYF
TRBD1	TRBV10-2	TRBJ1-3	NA	TGCGCCAGCAGTGAAGGGGGCTCGATCGGAAACACCATATATTTT	CASSEGGSIGNTIYF
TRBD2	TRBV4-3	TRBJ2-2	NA	TGCGCCAGCAGCCAATTGGTTTTCGGGACTACGTCGCATGAGGGGGAGCTGTTTTTT	CASSQLVFGTTSHEGELFF
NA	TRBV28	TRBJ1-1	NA	TGTGCCAGCAGCCCATGGATCGGGGATAAGAACACTGAAGCTTTCTTT	CASSPWIGDKNTEAFF
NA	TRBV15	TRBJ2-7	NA	TGTGCCACCAGCAGAGGTCCGCTGGGGGCGAACTACGAGCAGTACTTC	CATSRGPLGANYEQYF
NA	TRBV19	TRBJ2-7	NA	TGTGCCAGTAGTATTGTCTTCTCCTACGAGCAGTACTTC	CASSIVFSYEQYF
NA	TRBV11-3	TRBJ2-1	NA	TGTGCCAGCAGCCCCCTGGCAGGCCGAGAGAATGAGCAGTTCTTC	CASSPLAGRENEQFF
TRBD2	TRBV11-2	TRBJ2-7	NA	TGTGCCAGCAGAGAGCCCGGGACTACCTACGAGCAGTACTTC	CASREPGTTYEQYF
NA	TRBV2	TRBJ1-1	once	TGTGCCAGCAGTTTCTTGAACACTGAAGCTTTCTTT	CASSFLNTEAFF
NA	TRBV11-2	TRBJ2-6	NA	TGTGCCAGCAGCTCAGCAGGTGCTGGGGCCAACGTCCTGACTTTC	CASSSAGAGANVLTF
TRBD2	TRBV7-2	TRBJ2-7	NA	TGTGCCAGCAGCTGGGGGACTAGCGGGAGGGGATCCTACGAGCAGTACTTC	CASSWGTSGRGSYEQYF
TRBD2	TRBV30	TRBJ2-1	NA	TGTGCCTGGCGTGGCGGGAGGGGACCCTACAATGAGCAGTTCTTC	CAWRGGRGPYNEQFF
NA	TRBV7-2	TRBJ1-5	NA	TGTGCCAGCAGCTTAAGTTTGCGGGGGTTTCAGCCCCAGCATTTT	CASSLSLRGFQPQHF
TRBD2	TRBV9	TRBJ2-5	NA	TGTGCCAGCAGCAGTTCGCGGGAGCACCAAGAGACCCAGTACTTC	CASSSSREHQETQYF
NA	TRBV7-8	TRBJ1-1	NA	TGTGCCAGCAGCTTAGACAGGGTATTCACTGAAGCTTTCTTT	CASSLDRVFTEAFF
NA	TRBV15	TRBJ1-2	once	TGTGCCACCAGCACCGGAGGGACGGACTATGGCTACACCTTC	CATSTGGTDYGYTF
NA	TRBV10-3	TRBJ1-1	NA	TGTGCCATCAGTGAGTCCGCAGGTCGGAACACTGAAGCTTTCTTT	CAISESAGRNTEAFF
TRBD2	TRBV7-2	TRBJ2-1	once	TGTGCCAGCAGCTTTAGCGGGACCCGCTCCTACAATGAGCAGTTCTTC	CASSFSGTRSYNEQFF